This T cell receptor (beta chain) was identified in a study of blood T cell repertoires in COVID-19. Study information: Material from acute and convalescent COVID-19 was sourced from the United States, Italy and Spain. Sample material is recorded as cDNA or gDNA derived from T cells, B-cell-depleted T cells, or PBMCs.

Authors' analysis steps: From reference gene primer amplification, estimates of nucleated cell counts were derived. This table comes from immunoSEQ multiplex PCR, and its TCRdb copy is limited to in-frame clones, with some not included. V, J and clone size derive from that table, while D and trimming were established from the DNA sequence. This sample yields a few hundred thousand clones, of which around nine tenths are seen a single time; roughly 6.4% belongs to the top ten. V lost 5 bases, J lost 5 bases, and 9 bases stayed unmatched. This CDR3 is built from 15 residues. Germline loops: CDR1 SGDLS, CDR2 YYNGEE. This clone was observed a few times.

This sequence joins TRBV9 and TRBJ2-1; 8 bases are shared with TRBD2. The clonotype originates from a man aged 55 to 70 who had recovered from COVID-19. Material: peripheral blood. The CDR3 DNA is TGTGCCAGCAGTCCCTCTGGCGGGAGGAACAATGAGCAGTTCTTC. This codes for CASSPSGGRNNEQFF.